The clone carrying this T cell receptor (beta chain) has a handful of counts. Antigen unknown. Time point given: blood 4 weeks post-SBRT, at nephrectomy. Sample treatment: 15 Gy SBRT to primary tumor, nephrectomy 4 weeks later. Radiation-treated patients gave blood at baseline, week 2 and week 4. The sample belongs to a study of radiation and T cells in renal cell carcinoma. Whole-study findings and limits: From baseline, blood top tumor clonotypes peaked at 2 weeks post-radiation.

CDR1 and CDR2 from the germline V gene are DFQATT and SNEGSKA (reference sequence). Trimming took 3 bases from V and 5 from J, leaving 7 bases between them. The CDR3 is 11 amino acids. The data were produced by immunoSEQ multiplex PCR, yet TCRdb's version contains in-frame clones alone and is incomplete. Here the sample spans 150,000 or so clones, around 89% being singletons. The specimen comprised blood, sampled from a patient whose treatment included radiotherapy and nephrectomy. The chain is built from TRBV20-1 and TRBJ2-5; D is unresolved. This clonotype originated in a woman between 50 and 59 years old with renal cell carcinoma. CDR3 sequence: CSASPGETQYF. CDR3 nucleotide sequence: TGCAGTGCTAGCCCCGGGGAGACCCAGTACTTC.